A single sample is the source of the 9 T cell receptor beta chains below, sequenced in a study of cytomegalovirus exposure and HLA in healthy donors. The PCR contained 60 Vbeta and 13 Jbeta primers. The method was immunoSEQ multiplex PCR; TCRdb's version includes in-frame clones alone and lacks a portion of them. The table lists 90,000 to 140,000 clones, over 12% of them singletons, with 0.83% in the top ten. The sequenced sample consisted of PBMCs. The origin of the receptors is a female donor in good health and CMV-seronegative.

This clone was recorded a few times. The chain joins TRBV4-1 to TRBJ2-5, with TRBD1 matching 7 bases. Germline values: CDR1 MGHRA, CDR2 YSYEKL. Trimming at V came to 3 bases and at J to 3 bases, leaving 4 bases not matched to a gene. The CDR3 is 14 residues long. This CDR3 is CASSHAQGEETQYF. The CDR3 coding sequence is TGCGCCAGCAGCCATGCCCAGGGGGAAGAGACCCAGTACTTC.

CDR3 residues: CASSGGTVQETQYF. The CDR3 region has the DNA TGTGCCAGCAGCGGGGGGACGGTGCAAGAGACCCAGTACTTC. This chain connects TRBV5-4 to TRBJ2-5; TRBD2 is a possible D gene (6 bases). Trimming removed 4 bases at V and 2 bases at J, with 12 bases between. The CDR3 length is 14 residues. Germline lookup yields CDR1 SGHNT and CDR2 YYREEE (reference sequence).

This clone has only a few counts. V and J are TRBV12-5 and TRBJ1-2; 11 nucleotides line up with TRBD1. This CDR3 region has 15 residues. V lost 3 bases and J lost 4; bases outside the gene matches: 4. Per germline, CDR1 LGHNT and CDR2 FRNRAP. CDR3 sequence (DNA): TGTGCTAGTGGTTTAGGGACAGGGGGGAGCTATGGCTACACCTTC. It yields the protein CASGLGTGGSYGYTF.

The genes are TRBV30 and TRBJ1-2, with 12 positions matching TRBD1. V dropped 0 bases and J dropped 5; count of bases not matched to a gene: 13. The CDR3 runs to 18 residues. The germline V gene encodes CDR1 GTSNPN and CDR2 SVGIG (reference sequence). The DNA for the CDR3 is TGTGCCTGGAGTGTAAGGGGGGACAGGGGGCGTCTTAGGTATGGCTACACCTTC. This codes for CAWSVRGDRGRLRYGYTF.

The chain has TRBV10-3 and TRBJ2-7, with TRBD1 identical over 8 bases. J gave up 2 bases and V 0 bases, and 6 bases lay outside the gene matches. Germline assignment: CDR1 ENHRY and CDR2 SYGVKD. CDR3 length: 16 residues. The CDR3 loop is CAISESQGGQTYEQYF. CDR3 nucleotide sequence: TGTGCCATCAGTGAGTCACAGGGGGGACAGACCTACGAGCAGTACTTC.

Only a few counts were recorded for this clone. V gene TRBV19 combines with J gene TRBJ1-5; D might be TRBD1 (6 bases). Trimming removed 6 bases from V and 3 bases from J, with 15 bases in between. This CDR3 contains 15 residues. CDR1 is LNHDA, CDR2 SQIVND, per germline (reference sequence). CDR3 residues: CASRTQGSNNQPQHF. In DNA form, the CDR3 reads TGTGCCAGTAGGACACAGGGTTCCAACAATCAGCCCCAGCATTTT.

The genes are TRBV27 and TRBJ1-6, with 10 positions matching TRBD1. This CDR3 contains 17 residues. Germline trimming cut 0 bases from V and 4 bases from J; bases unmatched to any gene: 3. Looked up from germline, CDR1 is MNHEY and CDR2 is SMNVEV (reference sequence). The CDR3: CASSLSPGQGYNSPLHF. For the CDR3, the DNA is TGTGCCAGCAGTTTATCCCCGGGACAGGGGTATAATTCACCCCTCCACTTT.

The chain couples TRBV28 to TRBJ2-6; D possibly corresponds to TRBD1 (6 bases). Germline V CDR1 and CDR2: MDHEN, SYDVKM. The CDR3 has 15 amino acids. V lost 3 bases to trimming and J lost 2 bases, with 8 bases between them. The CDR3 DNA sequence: TGTGCCAGCAGTTTTTCAGGGGCTGGGGCCAACGTCCTGACTTTC. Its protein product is CASSFSGAGANVLTF.

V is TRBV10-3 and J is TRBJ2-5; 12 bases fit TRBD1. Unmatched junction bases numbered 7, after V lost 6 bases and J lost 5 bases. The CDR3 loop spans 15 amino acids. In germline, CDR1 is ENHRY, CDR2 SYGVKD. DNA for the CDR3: TGTGCCATCAGGACCGGGACAGGGGGCCGGGAGACCCAGTACTTC. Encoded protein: CAIRTGTGGRETQYF.